The 4 T cell receptor beta chains given below trace back to one sample, sequenced in a study of T cell responses to AZD1222 COVID-19 vaccine. Sequencing was performed with immunoSEQ multiplex PCR; in TCRdb, only in-frame clones are kept and a portion is missing. The sample holds 98,000 or so clones, around nine tenths seen once. Sequences were derived from peripheral blood, sampled 28 days after the second AZD1222 dose. These TCRs come from an adult who received the AZD1222 COVID-19 vaccine.

The V call is TRBV28, the J call TRBJ1-2; tentatively, D is TRBD1 (6 bases). Trimming left V 6 bases short and J 6 bases short, with 14 bases between. Germline CDR1 reads MDHEN; CDR2 reads SYDVKM. The length of the CDR3 is 13 residues. The chain's CDR3 is CASSLVHRDGYTF. In nucleotides, the CDR3 is TGTGCCAGCAGCTTAGTCCACAGGGATGGCTACACCTTC.

The rearrangement uses TRBV12-5 and TRBJ1-1; a possible D gene is TRBD1 (5 bases). The CDR3 totals 14 residues. The germline V and J ends were trimmed by 9 bases and 0 bases, with 14 bases remaining between them. Looked up from germline, CDR1 is LGHNT and CDR2 is FRNRAP. The CDR3 sequence is CASPPGGVNTEAFF. The CDR3 DNA follows: TGTGCTAGCCCCCCGGGAGGGGTGAACACTGAAGCTTTCTTT.

The chain links TRBV10-3 to TRBJ2-2, with 8 bases aligning to TRBD2. The CDR3 runs 14 residues. Germline-derived CDR1 and CDR2 are ENHRY and SYGVKD. Unmatched junction bases numbered 7, after V lost 8 bases and J lost 5 bases. The CDR3 region is CAIGREGGTGELFF. The CDR3 DNA reads as TGTGCCATCGGACGGGAGGGTGGAACCGGGGAGCTGTTTTTT.

This clone was detected only once. The V call is TRBV18, the J call TRBJ2-7, with TRBD2 matching over 8 bases. CDR3 length equals 15 residues. CDR1 is KGHSH and CDR2 is LQKENI in the germline V gene. Trimming at V came to 6 bases and at J to 3 bases, leaving 10 bases not matched to a gene. The CDR3 loop is CASSKGAGVGYEQYF. The CDR3 region has the DNA TGTGCCAGCTCCAAAGGAGCGGGAGTTGGCTACGAGCAGTACTTC.